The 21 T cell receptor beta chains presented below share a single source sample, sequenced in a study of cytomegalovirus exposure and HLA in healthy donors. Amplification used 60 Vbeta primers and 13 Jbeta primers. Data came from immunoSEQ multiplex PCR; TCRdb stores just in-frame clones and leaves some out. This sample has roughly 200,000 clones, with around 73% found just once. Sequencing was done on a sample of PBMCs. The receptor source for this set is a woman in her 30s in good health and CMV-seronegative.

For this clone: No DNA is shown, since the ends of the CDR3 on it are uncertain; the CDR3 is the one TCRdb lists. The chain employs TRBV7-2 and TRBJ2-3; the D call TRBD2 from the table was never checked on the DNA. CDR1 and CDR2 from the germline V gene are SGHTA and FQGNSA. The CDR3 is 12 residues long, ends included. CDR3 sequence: CASSVGGGAGDF.

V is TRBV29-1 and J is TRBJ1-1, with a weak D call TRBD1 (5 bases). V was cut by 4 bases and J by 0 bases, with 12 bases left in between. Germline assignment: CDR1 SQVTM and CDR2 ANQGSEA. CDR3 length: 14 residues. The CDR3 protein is CSVGDSLLNTEAFF. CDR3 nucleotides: TGCAGCGTTGGTGACAGCCTTTTGAACACTGAAGCTTTCTTT.

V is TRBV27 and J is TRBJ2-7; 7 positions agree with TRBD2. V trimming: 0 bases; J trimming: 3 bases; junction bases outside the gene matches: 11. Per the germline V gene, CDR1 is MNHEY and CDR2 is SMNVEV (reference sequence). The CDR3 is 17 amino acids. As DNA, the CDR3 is TGTGCCAGCAGTTTATCGCTGACACCCGGGGGGATCTACGAGCAGTACTTC. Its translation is CASSLSLTPGGIYEQYF.

The CDR3 DNA follows: TGCAGCGTTGAAGCGGGAGTTAGGGGTGAGCAGTTCTTC. Residues: CSVEAGVRGEQFF. V is TRBV29-1 and J is TRBJ2-1; D might be TRBD2 (6 bases). Per the germline V gene, CDR1 is SQVTM and CDR2 is ANQGSEA. The CDR3 covers 13 residues. Deletions cut 1 base from V and 9 bases from J, with 13 bases between.

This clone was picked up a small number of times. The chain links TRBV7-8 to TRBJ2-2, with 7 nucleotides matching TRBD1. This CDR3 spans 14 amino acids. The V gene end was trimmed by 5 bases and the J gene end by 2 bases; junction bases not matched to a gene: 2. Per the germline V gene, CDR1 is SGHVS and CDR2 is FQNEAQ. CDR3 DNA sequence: TGTGCCAGCAGCCGGGACAGAAACACCGGGGAGCTGTTTTTT. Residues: CASSRDRNTGELFF.

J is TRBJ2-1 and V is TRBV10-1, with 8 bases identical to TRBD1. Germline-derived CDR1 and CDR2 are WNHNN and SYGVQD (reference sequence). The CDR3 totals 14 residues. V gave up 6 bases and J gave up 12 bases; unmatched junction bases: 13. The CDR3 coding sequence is TGCGCCAGCAGCGCGGGACAGGTCATAGGAGGGCAGTTCTTC. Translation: CASSAGQVIGGQFF.

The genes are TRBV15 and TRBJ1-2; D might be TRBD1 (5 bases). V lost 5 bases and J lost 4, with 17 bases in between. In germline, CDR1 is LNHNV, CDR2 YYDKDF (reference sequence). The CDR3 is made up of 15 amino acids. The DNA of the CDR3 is TGTGCCACCAGCCAAGGCGGACACCCGACCTATGGCTACACCTTC. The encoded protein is CATSQGGHPTYGYTF.

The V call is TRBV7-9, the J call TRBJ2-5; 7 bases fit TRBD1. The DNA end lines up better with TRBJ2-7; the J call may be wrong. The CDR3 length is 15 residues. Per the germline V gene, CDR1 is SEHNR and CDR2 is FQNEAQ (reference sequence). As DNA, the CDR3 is TGTGCCAGCAGCCCAATGACAGGGATGTCCTACGAGCAGTACTTC. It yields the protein CASSPMTGMSYEQYF.

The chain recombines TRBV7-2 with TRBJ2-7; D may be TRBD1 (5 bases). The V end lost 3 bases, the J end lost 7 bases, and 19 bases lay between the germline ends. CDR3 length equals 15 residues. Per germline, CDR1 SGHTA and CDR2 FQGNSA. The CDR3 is CASSLKVYQGGEQYF. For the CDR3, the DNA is TGTGCCAGCAGCTTGAAGGTCTACCAGGGTGGTGAGCAGTACTTC. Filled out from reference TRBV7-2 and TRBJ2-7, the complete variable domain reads GAGVSQSPSNKVTEKGKDVELRCDPISGHTALYWYRQSLGQGLEFLIYFQGNSAPDKSGLPSDRFSAERTGGSVSTLTIQRTQQEDSAVYLCASSLKVYQGGEQYFGPGTRLTVT.

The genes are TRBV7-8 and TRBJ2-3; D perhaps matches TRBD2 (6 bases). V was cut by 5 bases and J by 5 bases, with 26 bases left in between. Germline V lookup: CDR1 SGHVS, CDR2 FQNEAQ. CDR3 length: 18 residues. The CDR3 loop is CASSVPRRSGLLGDTQYF. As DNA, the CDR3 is TGTGCCAGCAGCGTCCCCCGGAGGAGCGGGCTGTTGGGAGATACGCAGTATTTT.

CDR3: CASSLWFGSGREETQYF. As DNA, the CDR3 is TGTGCCAGCAGCTTATGGTTCGGTAGCGGGCGTGAAGAGACCCAGTACTTC. The chain combines TRBV7-9 with TRBJ2-5, with 7 bases that match TRBD2. CDR1 and CDR2 (germline): SEHNR, FQNEAQ (reference sequence). This CDR3 spans 17 amino acids. V shed 2 bases, J shed 3 bases, and the junction held 12 bases outside the gene matches.

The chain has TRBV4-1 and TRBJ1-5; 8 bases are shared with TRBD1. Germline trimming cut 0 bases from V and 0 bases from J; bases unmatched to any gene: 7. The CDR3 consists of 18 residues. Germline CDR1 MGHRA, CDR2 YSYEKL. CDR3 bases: TGCGCCAGCAGCCAAGAGGACAGGGCTTCGTATAGCAATCAGCCCCAGCATTTT. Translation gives CASSQEDRASYSNQPQHF.

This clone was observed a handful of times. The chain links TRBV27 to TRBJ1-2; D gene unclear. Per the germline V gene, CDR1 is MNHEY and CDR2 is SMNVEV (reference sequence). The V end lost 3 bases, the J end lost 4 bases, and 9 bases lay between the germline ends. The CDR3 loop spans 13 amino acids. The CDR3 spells CASSFLGSYGYTF. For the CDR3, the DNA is TGTGCCAGCAGTTTCCTCGGTTCCTATGGCTACACCTTC.

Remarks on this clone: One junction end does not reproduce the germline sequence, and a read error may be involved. The CDR3 loop reads CASSPRQITEAFF. CDR3 DNA sequence: TGCGCCAGCAGCCCTCGTCAAATCACTGAGGCTTTCTTT. This sequence joins TRBV4-1 and TRBJ1-1, with unresolved D. Germline V gene sequence: CDR1 MGHRA, CDR2 YSYEKL. This CDR3 contains 13 residues.

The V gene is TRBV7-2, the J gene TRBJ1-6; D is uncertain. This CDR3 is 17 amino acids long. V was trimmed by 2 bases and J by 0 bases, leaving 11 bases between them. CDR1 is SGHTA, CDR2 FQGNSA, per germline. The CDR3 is CASSLMAGGSYNSPLHF. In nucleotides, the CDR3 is TGTGCCAGCAGCTTAATGGCAGGTGGCTCCTATAATTCACCCCTCCACTTT. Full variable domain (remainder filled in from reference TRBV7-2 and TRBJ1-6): GAGVSQSPSNKVTEKGKDVELRCDPISGHTALYWYRQSLGQGLEFLIYFQGNSAPDKSGLPSDRFSAERTGGSVSTLTIQRTQQEDSAVYLCASSLMAGGSYNSPLHFGNGTRLTVT.

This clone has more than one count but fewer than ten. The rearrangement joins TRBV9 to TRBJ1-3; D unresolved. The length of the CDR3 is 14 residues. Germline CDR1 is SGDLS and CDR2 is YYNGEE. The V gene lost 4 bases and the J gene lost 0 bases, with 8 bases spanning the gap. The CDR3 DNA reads TGTGCCAGCAGCTCCCAGCGCTCTGGAAACACCATATATTTT. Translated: CASSSQRSGNTIYF.

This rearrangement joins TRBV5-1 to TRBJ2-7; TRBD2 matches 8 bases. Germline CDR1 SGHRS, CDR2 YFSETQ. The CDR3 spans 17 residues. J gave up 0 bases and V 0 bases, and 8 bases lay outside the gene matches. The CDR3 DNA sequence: TGCGCCAGCAGCTTGGGTTTTCCGGGAGGGTACTCCTACGAGCAGTACTTC. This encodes CASSLGFPGGYSYEQYF.

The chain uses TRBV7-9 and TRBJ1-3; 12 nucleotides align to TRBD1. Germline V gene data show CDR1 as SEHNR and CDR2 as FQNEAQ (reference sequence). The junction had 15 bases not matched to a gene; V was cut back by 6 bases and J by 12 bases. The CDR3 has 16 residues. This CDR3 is CASRRLGDRGPADIYF. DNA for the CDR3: TGTGCCAGCAGACGTCTGGGGGACAGGGGGCCCGCAGACATATATTTT.

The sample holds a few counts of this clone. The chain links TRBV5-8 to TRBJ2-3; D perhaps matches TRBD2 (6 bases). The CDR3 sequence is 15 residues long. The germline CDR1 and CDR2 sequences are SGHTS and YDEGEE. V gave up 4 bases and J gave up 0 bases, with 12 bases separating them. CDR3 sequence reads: CASSGGVYSTDTQYF. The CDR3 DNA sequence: TGTGCCAGCAGCGGAGGGGTTTATAGCACAGATACGCAGTATTTT.

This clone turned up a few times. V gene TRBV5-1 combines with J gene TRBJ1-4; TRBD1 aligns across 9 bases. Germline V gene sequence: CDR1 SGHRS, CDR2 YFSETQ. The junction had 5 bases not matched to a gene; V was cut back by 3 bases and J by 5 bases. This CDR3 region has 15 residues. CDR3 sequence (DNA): TGCGCCAGCAGCTCCCAGACAGGGGGAAATGAAAAACTGTTTTTT. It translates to CASSSQTGGNEKLFF.

DNA of the CDR3: TGTGCCAGCAGCGTAGACCCCACTACCGGCGAGCAGTTCTTC. Protein product: CASSVDPTTGEQFF. V usage is TRBV9 and J usage is TRBJ2-1; D not resolved. This CDR3 is built from 14 residues. Trimming took off 0 bases at V and 10 bases at J, with 14 bases between the two ends. The germline gives CDR1 SGDLS, CDR2 YYNGEE.